This entry lists 32 T cell receptor beta chains sequenced from one sample in a study of shared clonotypes between healthy human individuals. The table came from immunoSEQ multiplex PCR; TCRdb's copy has only in-frame clones and leaves some out. The sample has roughly 2.5 million clones, approximately 92% seen once. Sample: naive CD4+ T cells sorted from blood. Subset defined: CD45RA+ positively selected. All receptors derive from a man between 18 and 29 years old in good health.

In regard to this clone: Other DNA sequences from this sample encode an identical CDR3 as well. The CDR3 protein is CASSSPGQGRNSPLHF. The CDR3 DNA reads TGTGCCAGCAGCTCCCCCGGGCAGGGCAGGAACTCACCCCTCCACTTT. The rearrangement links TRBV7-2 to TRBJ1-6, with D possibly being TRBD1 (5 bases). The V and J ends lost 4 bases and 10 bases respectively, with 20 bases between them. The CDR3 runs 16 residues. Germline V CDR1 and CDR2: SGHTA, FQGNSA.

This chain links TRBV6-5 with TRBJ2-7, with D tentatively TRBD2 (6 bases). The V end was cut by 5 bases, the J end by 2 bases, with 13 bases between. Per the germline V gene, CDR1 is MNHEY and CDR2 is SVGAGI. The CDR3 totals 14 residues. This chain's CDR3 is CASSGVPGAYEQYF. As DNA, the CDR3 is TGTGCCAGCAGTGGAGTGCCGGGGGCCTACGAGCAGTACTTC.

The DNA for the CDR3 is TGTGCCAGCAGACAACCAGGGGCTGGGGGCTACACCTTC. As protein: CASRQPGAGGYTF. This sequence joins TRBV6-5 and TRBJ1-2, with a tentative D call TRBD1 (6 bases). The CDR3 has 13 residues. Germline-derived CDR1 and CDR2 are MNHEY and SVGAGI. V lost 6 bases and J 8 bases, leaving 16 bases between the germline ends.

This clone was recorded a few times. The sample carries other DNA sequences with the same CDR3. The J gene is TRBJ1-4, the V gene TRBV30; a weak D match, TRBD1 (6 bases). Trimming cost V 2 bases and J 4 bases, with 8 bases left between them. The germline CDR1 and CDR2 sequences are GTSNPN and SVGIG (reference sequence). This CDR3 contains 13 residues. The CDR3 loop reads CAWSPQGNEKLFF. CDR3 bases: TGTGCCTGGAGTCCACAGGGTAATGAAAAACTGTTTTTT.

V usage is TRBV10-3 and J usage is TRBJ2-1; D is undetermined. Germline V gene sequence: CDR1 ENHRY, CDR2 SYGVKD. Between the trimmed V and J ends, which lost 6 bases and 5 bases, there was a span of 8 bases. The CDR3 has 12 residues. CDR3: CAIRDDNNEQFF. CDR3 DNA sequence: TGTGCCATCAGGGACGACAACAATGAGCAGTTCTTC.

This clone is a singleton in its sample. The V call is TRBV9, the J call TRBJ2-1; 13 bases map to TRBD2. With 0 bases clipped from V and 10 bases from J, the junction kept 10 bases outside the gene matches. Germline CDR1 reads SGDLS; CDR2 reads YYNGEE. The CDR3 totals 17 residues. The CDR3: CASSVEATSGRAGEQFF. CDR3 sequence (DNA): TGTGCCAGCAGCGTAGAAGCCACTAGCGGGAGGGCCGGAGAGCAGTTCTTC. The variable domain in full, with the rest retrieved from reference TRBV9 and TRBJ2-1, is DSGVTQTPKHLITATGQRVTLRCSPRSGDLSVYWYQQSLDQGLQFLIQYYNGEERAKGNILERFSAQQFPDLHSELNLSSLELGDSALYFCASSVEATSGRAGEQFFGPGTRLTVL.

The chain employs TRBV7-3 and TRBJ2-2; 10 bases fit TRBD2. V lost 5 bases and J lost 4; bases outside the gene matches: 13. Per germline, CDR1 SGHTA and CDR2 FQGTGA. CDR3 length equals 18 residues. CDR3 sequence (DNA): TGTGCCAGCAGCCCCCAGTTAAGACTAGCGGGCGGCACCGGGGAGCTGTTTTTT. It specifies CASSPQLRLAGGTGELFF. The full variable domain, in which reference TRBV7-3 and TRBJ2-2 provide the parts outside the CDR3, is GAGVSQTPSNKVTEKGKYVELRCDPISGHTALYWYRQSLGQGPEFLIYFQGTGAADDSGLPNDRFFAVRPEGSVSTLKIQRTERGDSAVYLCASSPQLRLAGGTGELFFGEGSRLTVL.

V usage is TRBV29-1 and J usage is TRBJ1-5; 9 bases line up with TRBD1. After removal of 7 bases from V and 1 base from J, the junction contained 8 bases not matched to a gene. This CDR3 has 15 residues. Germline CDR1 is SQVTM and CDR2 is ANQGSEA. The CDR3 protein is CSAAAGTGSNQPQHF. The CDR3 DNA reads as TGCAGCGCCGCCGCTGGGACAGGGAGCAATCAGCCCCAGCATTTT.

The chain has TRBV7-2 and TRBJ2-7; 9 bases match TRBD2. CDR3 length: 17 amino acids. V shed 2 bases, J shed 0 bases, and the junction held 8 bases outside the gene matches. Germline CDR1 SGHTA, CDR2 FQGNSA. CDR3 region: CASSLKASGVSSYEQYF. Here the CDR3 DNA reads TGTGCCAGCAGCTTAAAGGCTAGCGGGGTTAGCTCCTACGAGCAGTACTTC.

This clone came up a few times. Other DNA sequences from this sample encode an identical CDR3 as well. The chain uses TRBV7-9 and TRBJ1-5, with D hard to call. CDR3 length: 14 amino acids. Trimming took off 5 bases at V and 5 bases at J, with 13 bases between the two ends. CDR1 and CDR2 (germline): SEHNR, FQNEAQ (reference sequence). CDR3: CASSLDRDDQPQHF. In DNA, the CDR3 is TGTGCCAGCAGCCTGGACCGGGATGATCAGCCCCAGCATTTT.

This clone was recorded once. The chain joins TRBV6-5 to TRBJ2-3; no clear D. V gave up 5 bases and J gave up 2 bases, with 14 bases separating them. From germline, CDR1 is MNHEY and CDR2 SVGAGI. The CDR3 sequence is 15 residues long. The CDR3 region is CASSAHDRDTDTQYF. The CDR3 DNA reads TGTGCCAGCAGTGCTCACGACCGTGACACAGATACGCAGTATTTT.

This chain connects TRBV5-1 to TRBJ1-4; TRBD1 agrees at 7 bases. Looked up from germline, CDR1 is SGHRS and CDR2 is YFSETQ. V shed 1 base, J shed 7 bases, and the junction held 7 bases outside the gene matches. This CDR3 spans 15 amino acids. DNA of the CDR3: TGCGCCAGCAGCTTGTTAGAGGGGGCGGGTGAAAAACTGTTTTTT. Protein sequence: CASSLLEGAGEKLFF.

V gene TRBV5-1 combines with J gene TRBJ1-2; 10 bases align to TRBD1. CDR1 is SGHRS, CDR2 YFSETQ, per germline. The CDR3 runs to 15 residues. With V trimmed by 1 base and J by 2 bases, 2 bases remained unmatched. This CDR3 is CASSLSGQGNYGYTF. The CDR3 DNA sequence: TGCGCCAGCAGCTTGTCGGGACAGGGGAACTATGGCTACACCTTC.

The chain carries TRBV7-2 and TRBJ2-5; 9 bases agree with TRBD2. CDR3 length: 18 amino acids. Germline trimming cut 5 bases from V and 1 base from J; bases unmatched to any gene: 14. From germline, CDR1 is SGHTA and CDR2 FQGNSA. Here the CDR3 DNA reads TGTGCCAGCAGCCCTAGGAGGGAGCAGCGGGAGGCCCAAGAGACCCAGTACTTC. Encoded protein: CASSPRREQREAQETQYF.

The chain uses TRBV2 and TRBJ1-6, with 8 bases matching TRBD1. Germline V lookup: CDR1 SNHLY, CDR2 FYNNEI. This CDR3 has 14 residues. V shed 1 base and J 10 bases; nucleotides not matched to a gene: 3. CDR3 in amino acids: CASSEGGQGSPLHF. The DNA of the CDR3 is TGTGCCAGCAGTGAAGGTGGACAGGGCTCACCCCTCCACTTT.

The chain carries TRBV5-4 and TRBJ1-3, with D uncertain. CDR1 is SGHNT and CDR2 is YYREEE in the germline V gene (reference sequence). V gave up 0 bases and J gave up 2 bases, with 9 bases separating them. This CDR3 is built from 15 residues. DNA for the CDR3: TGTGCCAGCAGCTTGGATGTAGGGCCTGGAAACACCATATATTTT. Translation: CASSLDVGPGNTIYF.

This sequence joins TRBV5-6 and TRBJ2-1; D is uncertain. Per germline, CDR1 SGHDT and CDR2 YYEEEE. Trimming left V 1 base short and J 0 bases short, with 8 bases between. The CDR3 is 15 amino acids. The CDR3 region is CASSLRRTSYNEQFF. In nucleotides, the CDR3 is TGTGCCAGCAGCTTGAGGCGGACCTCCTACAATGAGCAGTTCTTC.

V usage is TRBV5-6 and J usage is TRBJ2-4; D might be TRBD1 (5 bases). The CDR3 extends over 17 amino acids. V was shortened by 4 bases and J by 0 bases, with 17 bases between the two germline ends. Germline-derived CDR1 and CDR2 are SGHDT and YYEEEE. CDR3 residues: CASSDMTDLLAKNIQYF. CDR3 coding DNA: TGTGCCAGCAGCGATATGACAGACTTACTAGCCAAAAACATTCAGTACTTC.

The rearrangement joins TRBV28 to TRBJ2-1; D is uncertain. Per the germline V gene, CDR1 is MDHEN and CDR2 is SYDVKM. CDR3 size: 11 residues. V was pared by 6 bases and J by 7 bases, with 7 bases between. The chain's CDR3 is CASSPLNEQFF. The CDR3 DNA reads TGTGCCAGCAGCCCTCTAAATGAGCAGTTCTTC.

The chain employs TRBV21-1 and TRBJ2-1; the table calls TRBD1, which could not be checked here. TRBV21-1 constitutes a pseudogene. CDR3 length: 15 residues. The CDR3 reads CASRRQGALYNEQFF. The CDR3 coding sequence is TGTGCCAGCAGGCGACAGGGGGCGCTCTACAATGAGCAGTTCTTC.

CDR3 sequence: CASSPDRVFPYEQYF. Here the CDR3 DNA reads TGTGCCAGCAGCCCCGACAGGGTCTTCCCCTACGAGCAGTACTTC. This chain joins TRBV27 and TRBJ2-7; the match to TRBD1 covers 7 bases. The CDR3 has 15 amino acids. In germline, CDR1 is MNHEY, CDR2 SMNVEV (reference sequence). Unmatched junction bases numbered 10, after V lost 6 bases and J lost 2 bases.

A word on this clone: Other DNA sequences in the same sample also yield this CDR3. DNA of the CDR3: TGCGCCAGCAGCCAAGAACAGGGGGGGAATCAGCCCCAGCATTTT. It specifies CASSQEQGGNQPQHF. This rearrangement joins TRBV4-3 to TRBJ1-5, with 8 bases identical to TRBD1. V trimming: 0 bases; J trimming: 4 bases; junction bases outside the gene matches: 2. Germline V lookup: CDR1 LGHNA, CDR2 YSLEER. The CDR3 runs to 15 residues.

The gene calls are TRBV10-3 and TRBJ2-1; 7 nucleotides align to TRBD2. The CDR3 spans 14 residues. J gave up 9 bases and V 4 bases, and 9 bases lay outside the gene matches. Germline lookup yields CDR1 ENHRY and CDR2 SYGVKD. CDR3 DNA sequence: TGTGCCATCAGTGGGTCTTTAGCGGGCGGTGAGCAGTTCTTC. Protein product: CAISGSLAGGEQFF.

The chain joins TRBV28 to TRBJ1-6; D gene uncertain. The CDR3 is 12 amino acids. Per the germline V gene, CDR1 is MDHEN and CDR2 is SYDVKM. Trimming shortened V by 2 bases and J by 10 bases, and 6 bases separated the two germline ends. DNA for the CDR3: TGTGCCAGCAGTTTACTGGCCTCACCCCTCCACTTT. Encoded protein: CASSLLASPLHF.

V usage is TRBV30 and J usage is TRBJ2-7; weak D call: TRBD1 (6 bases). Trimming removed 4 bases from V and 1 base from J, with 11 bases in between. CDR3 length equals 13 residues. CDR1 and CDR2 from the germline V gene are GTSNPN and SVGIG (reference sequence). CDR3 sequence (DNA): TGTGCCTGGATGGTCAGGGGATCCTACGAGCAGTACTTC. It encodes CAWMVRGSYEQYF.

Points on this clone: Other nucleotide sequences in the sample specify the same CDR3. J is TRBJ2-6 and V is TRBV18; 8 bases align to TRBD1. This CDR3 has 15 amino acids. CDR1 and CDR2 from the germline V gene are KGHSH and LQKENI. J lost 2 bases, V lost 3 bases, and 0 bases had no gene match. CDR3 DNA sequence: TGTGCCAGCTCACCGACAGGGGCTGGGGCCAACGTCCTGACTTTC. It codes for CASSPTGAGANVLTF.

This clone showed up just once. The V and J genes are TRBV6-1 and TRBJ1-1, with D possibly being TRBD1 (6 bases). This CDR3 spans 13 amino acids. The germline V gene has CDR1 MNHNS and CDR2 SASEGT. V lost 3 bases, J lost 4 bases, and 9 bases lay in between. Here the CDR3 reads CASSDRGPTEAFF. CDR3 nucleotide sequence: TGTGCCAGCAGTGACAGGGGCCCCACTGAAGCTTTCTTT.

The gene calls are TRBV30 and TRBJ2-7; 9 bases are a match to TRBD1. Germline V gene data show CDR1 as GTSNPN and CDR2 as SVGIG (reference sequence). The CDR3 sequence is 17 residues long. V shed 2 bases, J shed 1 base, and the junction held 12 bases outside the gene matches. The CDR3 sequence is CAWSPGTGTVFSYEQYF. In nucleotides, the CDR3 is TGTGCCTGGAGTCCTGGGACAGGGACGGTATTTTCCTACGAGCAGTACTTC.

A single count supports this clone. The CDR3 loop is CASSYGKTGADTQYF. The CDR3 DNA reads TGTGCCAGCAGTTACGGGAAGACAGGTGCAGATACGCAGTATTTT. This chain connects TRBV6-6 to TRBJ2-3; D may be TRBD1 (6 bases). The CDR3 loop spans 15 amino acids. Between the trimmed V and J ends, which lost 2 bases and 4 bases, there was a span of 13 bases. CDR1 and CDR2 (germline): MNHNY, SVGAGI (reference sequence).

This chain links TRBV5-8 with TRBJ2-7, with D possibly being TRBD1 or TRBD2 (5 bases each). CDR3 length: 14 amino acids. The V end was cut by 3 bases, the J end by 8 bases, with 18 bases between. From germline, CDR1 is SGHTS and CDR2 YDEGEE. The chain's CDR3 is CASSYEGPLMKQYF. CDR3 DNA: TGTGCCAGCAGCTATGAGGGGCCCCTGATGAAGCAGTACTTC.

This rearrangement joins TRBV7-8 to TRBJ2-1, with no clear D. Trimming cost V 8 bases and J 5 bases, with 16 bases left between them. The germline CDR1 and CDR2 sequences are SGHVS and FQNEAQ. CDR3 length: 14 amino acids. This CDR3 is CASVEKWTDNEQFF. CDR3 DNA: TGTGCCAGCGTGGAGAAATGGACCGACAATGAGCAGTTCTTC.

Comments on this clone: Different DNA sequences within this sample yield the same CDR3. V is TRBV30 and J is TRBJ1-1; unclear D gene. The CDR3 has 12 residues. The germline CDR1 and CDR2 sequences are GTSNPN and SVGIG (reference sequence). V was pared by 3 bases and J by 0 bases, with 5 bases between. The CDR3 region has the DNA TGTGCCTGGAGCCCCCTGAACACTGAAGCTTTCTTT. Amino acids: CAWSPLNTEAFF.